The source of this T cell receptor (beta chain) is a study of lymphopenia after photon versus proton radiotherapy (dated by TCRdb to about 2019). With regard to the full study: The immunological effects of photon versus proton radiation therapy were compared in patients with gastrointestinal tumors who developed high-grade lymphopenia. The cohort comprised 20 to 25 patients with gastrointestinal tumors who received either photon or proton therapy and then developed lymphopenia. The study aimed to characterize how the two radiation modalities differ in their impact on the immune system. Points the paper makes about the study in general: After the lymphocyte count nadir, repertoires from photon-treated patients showed oligoclonal expansion, particularly of CD8+ Temra cells, and this expansion drove the decline in diversity. Across the cohort, among patients who died, a greater drop in TCR diversity after the nadir was inversely correlated with overall survival time. The survival association was examined only in patients who died, and the authors described better survival with proton therapy as a possibility, not as a demonstrated result. During treatment, patients who received photon therapy lost naive T cells and TCR diversity and gained effector/memory populations, whereas patients who received proton therapy remained relatively stable.

Receptor libraries were prepared by the immunoSEQ multiplex PCR assay. Alongside multiparametric flow cytometry, deep sequencing of rearranged TCR beta loci was used to profile the T cell repertoires. In TCRdb, the immuneACCESS table is reduced to in-frame sequences with V and J assigned. These tables do not hold every clone; where another copy was compared, an unresolved V gene accounts for under half, and the others remain unexplained. This sample holds around 55,000 clones; roughly 83% were observed only once. Roughly 2% of the sample is held by the ten biggest clonotypes. The CDR3 holds 13 amino acids from the cysteine to the phenylalanine. Only the CDR3 DNA is retained, 39 bases long and in frame from the first base. Via the germline V gene, CDR1 is SGHTA and CDR2 FQGNSA. V was cut back by 4 bases and J by 0 bases, leaving a gap of 6 bases between them. On this clone: The antigen it binds to is not known. Base quality data are lacking; no much larger clone is found one base away.

The TCR sequence derives from a man between 60 and 70 years old with pancreatic cancer. The chain is made from TRBV7-2 and TRBJ1-1, with no reliable assignment of the D segment. The specimen was peripheral blood, collected from a patient treated with proton-based radiotherapy. Here the CDR3 is given as CASSSGMNTEAFF. The nucleotide sequence is given as TGTGCCAGCAGCTCGGGGATGAACACTGAAGCTTTCTTT. Here the CDR3 is joined to the reference TRBV7-2 and TRBJ1-1 genes, and the full variable domain is: GAGVSQSPSNKVTEKGKDVELRCDPISGHTALYWYRQSLGQGLEFLIYFQGNSAPDKSGLPSDRFSAERTGGSVSTLTIQRTQQEDSAVYLCASSSGMNTEAFFGQGTRLTVV.